The 26 T cell receptor beta chains in this list originate from one sample, sequenced in a study of blood T cell repertoires in COVID-19. TCRdb keeps only in-frame clones here, not all; method: immunoSEQ multiplex PCR. The sample includes 93,000 or so clones, 75% to 90% of them seen just once. The sequencing sample was made of peripheral blood. The receptors here all came from a human donor in a cohort sampled during active or convalescent COVID-19.

The rearrangement links TRBV7-5 to TRBJ1-5. TRBV7-5 is a listed pseudogene. The CDR3 covers 16 residues. The CDR3 DNA sequence: TGTGTCAGAAGCTTAAAACTTCTCGCCCCTCACCAGCCCCAGCATTTT. Its protein product is CVRSLKLLAPHQPQHF.

The rearrangement joins TRBV2 to TRBJ1-2; no clear D. Trimming pared 1 base from V and 4 bases from J, leaving 7 bases between. Germline-derived CDR1 and CDR2 are SNHLY and FYNNEI. The CDR3 is made up of 13 amino acids. The CDR3 DNA is TGTGCCAGCAGTGAAGAGTACAGCTATGGCTACACCTTC. Translated, it gives CASSEEYSYGYTF.

The J gene is TRBJ1-5, the V gene TRBV7-2; D ambiguous. Germline CDR1 reads SGHTA; CDR2 reads FQGNSA. V was cut by 6 bases and J by 5 bases, with 20 bases left in between. This CDR3 region has 16 residues. The CDR3 bases are TGTGCCAGCAGTCTGGGATCGGGGAAAGGAGATCAGCCCCAGCATTTT. It yields the protein CASSLGSGKGDQPQHF.

The DNA of the CDR3 is TGTGCCAGCAGTTTATTAACTAGCGGGGGGCCCTACGAGCAGTACTTC. As protein: CASSLLTSGGPYEQYF. The chain couples TRBV27 to TRBJ2-7, with TRBD2 matching 12 bases. The CDR3 spans 16 residues. V shed 1 base and J 2 bases; nucleotides not matched to a gene: 3. The V gene's germline CDR1 is MNHEY and CDR2 SMNVEV (reference sequence).

This clone came up once. This CDR3 reads CSVEDLRSFYGYTF. CDR3 bases: TGCAGCGTTGAAGATCTGCGGAGCTTCTATGGCTACACCTTC. The chain employs TRBV29-1 and TRBJ1-2, with unresolved D. CDR3 length: 14 residues. Germline V gene sequence: CDR1 SQVTM, CDR2 ANQGSEA. Trimming pared 0 bases from V and 4 bases from J, leaving 12 bases between.

The chain employs TRBV7-9 and TRBJ2-5, with 12 bases aligning to TRBD1. The junction had 8 bases not matched to a gene; V was cut back by 4 bases and J by 5 bases. In germline, CDR1 is SEHNR, CDR2 FQNEAQ (reference sequence). The CDR3 has 16 amino acids. For the CDR3, the DNA is TGTGCCAGCAGCTCTATAGGGACAGGGGGCTTTGAGACCCAGTACTTC. It specifies CASSSIGTGGFETQYF.

CDR3 nucleotide sequence: TGTGCCAGCAACGGAGGCCTGTTGGTCACCGGGGAGCTGTTTTTT. It yields the protein CASNGGLLVTGELFF. J is TRBJ2-2 and V is TRBV28, with a weak D call TRBD2 (5 bases). Trimming pared 7 bases from V and 4 bases from J, leaving 16 bases between. The CDR3 covers 15 residues. CDR1 and CDR2 (germline): MDHEN, SYDVKM.

The V and J genes are TRBV7-6 and TRBJ1-1; D gene ambiguous. Germline V lookup: CDR1 SGHVS, CDR2 FNYEAQ. V dropped 1 base and J dropped 2 bases, with 14 bases sitting between them. The CDR3 runs 16 residues. In DNA form, the CDR3 reads TGTGCCAGCAGCTTAGGACGGACTTGGGAAAACACTGAAGCTTTCTTT. Translation: CASSLGRTWENTEAFF.

This sequence joins TRBV5-1 and TRBJ1-2; D remains ambiguous. V was cut by 0 bases and J by 3 bases, with 9 bases left in between. Germline V gene data show CDR1 as SGHRS and CDR2 as YFSETQ. This CDR3 is built from 14 residues. The CDR3 reads CASSLDPPDYGYTF. DNA of the CDR3: TGCGCCAGCAGCTTGGACCCACCAGACTATGGCTACACCTTC.

J is TRBJ2-7 and V is TRBV2, with 9 bases identical to TRBD2. This CDR3 has 14 residues. Germline values: CDR1 SNHLY, CDR2 FYNNEI. With V trimmed by 6 bases and J by 2 bases, 5 bases remained unmatched. The CDR3 DNA is TGTGCCAGCAGGGCTCGGACTAGCGCCTACGAGCAGTACTTC. Amino acid sequence: CASRARTSAYEQYF.

This chain joins TRBV9 and TRBJ1-4; no definite D call. The CDR3 consists of 14 residues. Germline V gives CDR1 SGDLS, CDR2 YYNGEE. Trimming shortened V by 0 bases and J by 10 bases, and 13 bases separated the two germline ends. The CDR3 coding sequence is TGTGCCAGCAGCGTAGGAACCAACAGCGGAAAACTGTTTTTT. Translation: CASSVGTNSGKLFF. Full variable domain (outside the CDR3, taken from reference TRBV9 and TRBJ1-4): DSGVTQTPKHLITATGQRVTLRCSPRSGDLSVYWYQQSLDQGLQFLIQYYNGEERAKGNILERFSAQQFPDLHSELNLSSLELGDSALYFCASSVGTNSGKLFFGSGTQLSVL.

V usage is TRBV7-2 and J usage is TRBJ1-3, with a tentative D call TRBD1 (6 bases). Germline assignment: CDR1 SGHTA and CDR2 FQGNSA. V dropped 8 bases and J dropped 0 bases, with 14 bases sitting between them. The CDR3 length is 15 residues. The chain's CDR3 is CASAQGPNSGNTIYF. Written as DNA, the CDR3 is TGTGCCAGCGCCCAGGGGCCTAACTCTGGAAACACCATATATTTT.

The rearrangement joins TRBV28 to TRBJ1-1, with 10 bases matching TRBD1. The CDR3 consists of 14 residues. The V segment lost 1 base and the J segment 12 bases; nucleotides outside the gene matches: 8. Germline V lookup: CDR1 MDHEN, CDR2 SYDVKM. Written as DNA, the CDR3 is TGTGCCAGCAGTTTATCGACAGGGGGCATTGGGCCTTTCTTT. Translated, it gives CASSLSTGGIGPFF.

The gene calls are TRBV28 and TRBJ2-1, with 9 bases aligning to TRBD1. From germline, CDR1 is MDHEN and CDR2 SYDVKM. CDR3 size: 15 residues. V shed 5 bases and J 10 bases; nucleotides not matched to a gene: 12. The CDR3 nucleotides are TGTGCCAGCAGTGCCGGGACAGGGCGGAGGGGAGAGCAGTTCTTC. Translating gives CASSAGTGRRGEQFF.

The chain employs TRBV19 and TRBJ1-6; 7 nucleotides agree with TRBD1. Per germline, CDR1 LNHDA and CDR2 SQIVND (reference sequence). J lost 7 bases, V lost 4 bases, and 7 bases had no gene match. The CDR3 sequence is 15 residues long. CDR3 sequence reads: CASSNRGVGNSPLHF. CDR3 in DNA: TGTGCCAGTAGTAACAGGGGAGTCGGCAATTCACCCCTCCACTTT.

This clone has more than one count but fewer than ten. The chain carries TRBV6-5 and TRBJ1-5; 8 nucleotides align to TRBD1. Per germline, CDR1 MNHEY and CDR2 SVGAGI. The length of the CDR3 is 14 residues. Trimming cost V 4 bases and J 3 bases; bases outside gene matches: 2. CDR3 nucleotides: TGTGCCAGCAGTTCGACAGGGGCCAATCAGCCCCAGCATTTT. This sequence encodes CASSSTGANQPQHF.

This sequence joins TRBV7-9 and TRBJ1-2; the D is unclear. The CDR3 spans 15 residues. The V end lost 3 bases, the J end lost 5 bases, and 16 bases lay between the germline ends. The germline V gene encodes CDR1 SEHNR and CDR2 FQNEAQ (reference sequence). DNA for the CDR3: TGTGCCAGCAGCTTTGACGGGAGCTCCCCTTATGGCTACACCTTC. This translates into CASSFDGSSPYGYTF.

The J gene is TRBJ2-3, the V gene TRBV5-1; D is perhaps TRBD1 (6 bases). With 0 bases removed from V and 2 bases from J, the gap between germline ends came to 10 bases. This CDR3 has 15 residues. CDR1 and CDR2 (germline): SGHRS, YFSETQ. The DNA of the CDR3 is TGCGCCAGCAGCTTGGTGGCAGGGGCCACAGATACGCAGTATTTT. It encodes CASSLVAGATDTQYF.

The J gene is TRBJ1-2, the V gene TRBV29-1; D gene unclear. From germline, CDR1 is SQVTM and CDR2 ANQGSEA. The CDR3 is made up of 10 amino acids. Between the trimmed V and J ends, which lost 3 bases and 4 bases, there was a span of 3 bases. The CDR3 DNA reads TGCAGCGTTGACCTCTATGGCTACACCTTC. Its protein product is CSVDLYGYTF.

V usage is TRBV7-7 and J usage is TRBJ2-7; TRBD1 aligns across 8 bases. The CDR3 loop spans 14 amino acids. Losses at the gene ends were 5 bases for V and 3 bases for J; bases not matched to a gene: 6. Germline CDR1 and CDR2: SSHAT and FNYEAQ (reference sequence). The CDR3, as DNA: TGTGCCAGCAGCCCGTCGGGGACAGGCTACGAGCAGTACTTC. Translated: CASSPSGTGYEQYF.

This clone was observed a few times. V is TRBV12-2 and J is TRBJ2-1; no check of the table's D call, TRBD2, against the DNA was made. TRBV12-2 is noted as a pseudogene. There are 16 residues in the CDR3. The CDR3 protein is CASRPHVLPSYNEQFF. The CDR3, as DNA: TGTGCAAGTCGCCCCCATGTTCTACCCTCCTACAATGAGCAGTTCTTC.

This clone was seen only a few times. The rearrangement links TRBV5-4 to TRBJ2-2; D is perhaps TRBD2 (5 bases). Germline-derived CDR1 and CDR2 are SGHNT and YYREEE (reference sequence). V was shortened by 4 bases and J by 1 base, with 11 bases between the two germline ends. The CDR3 length is 15 residues. DNA of the CDR3: TGTGCCAGCAGCGCGAACCGGGGGAACACCGGGGAGCTGTTTTTT. Its protein is CASSANRGNTGELFF.

The chain couples TRBV21-1 to TRBJ1-5; the DNA was not used to check the table's D call, TRBD1. TRBV21-1 is an annotated pseudogene. There are 15 residues in the CDR3. The CDR3: CASSKARGSNQPQHF. The CDR3 nucleotides read TGTGCCAGCAGCAAAGCCAGGGGAAGCAATCAGCCCCAGCATTTT.

The gene calls are TRBV7-9 and TRBJ2-5; 10 bases match TRBD1. The length of the CDR3 is 15 residues. CDR1 is SEHNR and CDR2 is FQNEAQ in the germline V gene (reference sequence). V trimming: 5 bases; J trimming: 4 bases; junction bases outside the gene matches: 7. Here the CDR3 reads CASSPGQGERETQYF. The CDR3, as DNA: TGTGCCAGCAGCCCAGGACAGGGGGAGCGAGAGACCCAGTACTTC.

This chain uses TRBV3-1 (or the pseudogene TRBV3-2) with TRBJ2-1, with unresolved D. V gave up 0 bases and J gave up 3 bases, with 3 bases separating them. Germline V gives CDR1 LGHDT, CDR2 YNNKEL (reference sequence). The CDR3 is made up of 13 amino acids. CDR3 amino acids: CASSQDRYNEQFF. The CDR3 DNA sequence: TGTGCCAGCAGCCAAGATCGCTACAATGAGCAGTTCTTC.

V and J are TRBV9 and TRBJ1-4; 10 bases align to TRBD1. In germline, CDR1 is SGDLS, CDR2 YYNGEE. This CDR3 has 17 amino acids. The junction had 5 bases not matched to a gene; V was cut back by 1 base and J by 2 bases. The CDR3, as DNA: TGTGCCAGCAGCGTATCGGGACAGGGGTTTACTAATGAAAAACTGTTTTTT. This encodes CASSVSGQGFTNEKLFF.